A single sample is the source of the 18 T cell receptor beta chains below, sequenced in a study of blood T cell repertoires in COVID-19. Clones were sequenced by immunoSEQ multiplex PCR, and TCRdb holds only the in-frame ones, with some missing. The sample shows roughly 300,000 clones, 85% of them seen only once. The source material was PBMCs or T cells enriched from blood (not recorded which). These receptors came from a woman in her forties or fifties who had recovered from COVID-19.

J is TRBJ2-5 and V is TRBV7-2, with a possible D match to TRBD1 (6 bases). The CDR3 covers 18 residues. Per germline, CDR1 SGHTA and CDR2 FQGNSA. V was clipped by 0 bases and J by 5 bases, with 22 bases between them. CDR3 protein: CASSLARSGTPWGETQYF. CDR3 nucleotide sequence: TGTGCCAGCAGCTTAGCTCGATCCGGGACACCTTGGGGCGAGACCCAGTACTTC.

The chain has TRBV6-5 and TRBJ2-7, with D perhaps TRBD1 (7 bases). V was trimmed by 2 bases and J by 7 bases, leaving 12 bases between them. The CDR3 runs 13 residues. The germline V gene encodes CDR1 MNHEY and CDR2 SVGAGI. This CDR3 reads CASSYRTGGEQYF. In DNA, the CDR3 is TGTGCCAGCAGTTACCGGACAGGAGGGGAGCAGTACTTC.

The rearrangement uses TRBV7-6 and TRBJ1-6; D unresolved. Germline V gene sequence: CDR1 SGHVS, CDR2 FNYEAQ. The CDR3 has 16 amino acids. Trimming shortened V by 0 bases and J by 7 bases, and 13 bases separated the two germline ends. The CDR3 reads CASSLARHSPNSPLHF. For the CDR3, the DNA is TGTGCCAGCAGCTTAGCCCGACACTCTCCCAATTCACCCCTCCACTTT.

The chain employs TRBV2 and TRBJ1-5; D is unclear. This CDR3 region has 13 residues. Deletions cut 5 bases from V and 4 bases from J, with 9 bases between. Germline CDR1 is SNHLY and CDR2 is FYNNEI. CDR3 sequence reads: CASSPDWNQPQHF. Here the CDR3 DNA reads TGTGCCAGCAGTCCAGACTGGAATCAGCCCCAGCATTTT.

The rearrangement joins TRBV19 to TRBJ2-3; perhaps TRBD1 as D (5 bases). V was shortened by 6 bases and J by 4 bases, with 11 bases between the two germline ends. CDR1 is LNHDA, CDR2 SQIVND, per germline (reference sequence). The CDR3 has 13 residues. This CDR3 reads CASSQGSPDTQYF. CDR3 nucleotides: TGTGCCAGTAGCCAGGGTAGCCCAGATACGCAGTATTTT.

The CDR3 region has the DNA TGTGCCAGCAGCCAGGACAACGTCCAAGAGACCCAGTACTTC. This codes for CASSQDNVQETQYF. This chain connects TRBV16 to TRBJ2-5, with a weak D call TRBD1 (5 bases). Germline CDR1 is KGHSY and CDR2 is FQNENV. The length of the CDR3 is 14 residues. V gave up 3 bases and J gave up 1 base, with 9 bases separating them. Complete variable domain (other parts from reference TRBV16 and TRBJ2-5): GEEVAQTPKHLVRGEGQKAKLYCAPIKGHSYVFWYQQVLKNEFKFLISFQNENVFDETGMPKERFSAKCLPNSPCSLEIQATKLEDSAVYFCASSQDNVQETQYFGPGTRLLVL.

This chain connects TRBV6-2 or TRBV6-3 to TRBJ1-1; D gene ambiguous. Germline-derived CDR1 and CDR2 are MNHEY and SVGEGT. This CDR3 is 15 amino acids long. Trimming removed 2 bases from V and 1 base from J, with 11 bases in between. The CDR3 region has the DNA TGTGCCAGCAGTTACCCGAGGCGTCCGAACACTGAAGCTTTCTTT. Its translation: CASSYPRRPNTEAFF.

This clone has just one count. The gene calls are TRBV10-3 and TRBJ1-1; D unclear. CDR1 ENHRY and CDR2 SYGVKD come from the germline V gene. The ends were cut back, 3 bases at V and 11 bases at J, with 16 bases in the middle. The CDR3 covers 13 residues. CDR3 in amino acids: CAISDFNAPEAFF. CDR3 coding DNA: TGTGCCATCAGTGACTTTAACGCCCCGGAGGCTTTCTTT.

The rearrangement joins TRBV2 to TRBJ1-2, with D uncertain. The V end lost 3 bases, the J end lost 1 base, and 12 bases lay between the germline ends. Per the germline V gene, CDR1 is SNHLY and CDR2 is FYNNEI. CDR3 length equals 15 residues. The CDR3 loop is CASSDRSDYNYGYTF. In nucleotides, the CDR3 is TGTGCCAGCAGTGATCGCAGCGATTATAACTATGGCTACACCTTC. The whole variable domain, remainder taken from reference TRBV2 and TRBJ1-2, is EPEVTQTPSHQVTQMGQEVILRCVPISNHLYFYWYRQILGQKVEFLVSFYNNEISEKSEIFDDQFSVERPDGSNFTLKIRSTKLEDSAMYFCASSDRSDYNYGYTFGSGTRLTVV.

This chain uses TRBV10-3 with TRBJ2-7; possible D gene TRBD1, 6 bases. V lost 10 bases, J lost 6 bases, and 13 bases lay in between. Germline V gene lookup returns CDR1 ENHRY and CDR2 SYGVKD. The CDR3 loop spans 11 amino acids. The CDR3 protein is CATMTGFEQYF. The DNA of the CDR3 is TGTGCCACGATGACAGGTTTCGAGCAGTACTTC.

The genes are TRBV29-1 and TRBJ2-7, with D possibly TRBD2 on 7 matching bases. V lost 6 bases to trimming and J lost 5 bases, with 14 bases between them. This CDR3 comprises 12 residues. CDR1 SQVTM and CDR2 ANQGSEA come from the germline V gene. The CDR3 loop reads CSVGRGGDEQYF. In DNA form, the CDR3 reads TGCAGCGTCGGAAGGGGGGGGGACGAGCAGTACTTC.

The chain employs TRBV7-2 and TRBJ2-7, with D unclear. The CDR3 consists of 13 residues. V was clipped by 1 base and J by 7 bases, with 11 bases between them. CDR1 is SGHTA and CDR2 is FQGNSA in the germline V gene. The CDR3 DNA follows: TGTGCCAGCAGCTTAGAGCGAGTAGGTGAGCAGTACTTC. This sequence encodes CASSLERVGEQYF.

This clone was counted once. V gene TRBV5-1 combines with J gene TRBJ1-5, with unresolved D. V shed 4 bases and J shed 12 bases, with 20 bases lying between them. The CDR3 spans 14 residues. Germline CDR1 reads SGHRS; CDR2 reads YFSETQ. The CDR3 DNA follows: TGCGCCAGCAGCATTTCCGGGAGGGTGGCGGACCAGCATTTT. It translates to CASSISGRVADQHF.

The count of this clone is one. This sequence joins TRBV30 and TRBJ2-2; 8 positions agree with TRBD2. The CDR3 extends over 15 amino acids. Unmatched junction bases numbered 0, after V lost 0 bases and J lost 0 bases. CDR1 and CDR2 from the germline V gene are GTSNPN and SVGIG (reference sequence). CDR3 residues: CAWSVAGANTGELFF. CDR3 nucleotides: TGTGCCTGGAGTGTAGCGGGAGCGAACACCGGGGAGCTGTTTTTT.

CDR3 DNA sequence: TGTGCCAGCAGTTTTACCGGGACGTACAGCGGGGAGACCCAGTACTTC. Translating gives CASSFTGTYSGETQYF. The chain carries TRBV6-5 and TRBJ2-5; tentative D call: TRBD2 (6 bases). Germline V gene data show CDR1 as MNHEY and CDR2 as SVGAGI. V shed 4 bases and J shed 5 bases, with 20 bases lying between them. The CDR3 runs to 16 residues.

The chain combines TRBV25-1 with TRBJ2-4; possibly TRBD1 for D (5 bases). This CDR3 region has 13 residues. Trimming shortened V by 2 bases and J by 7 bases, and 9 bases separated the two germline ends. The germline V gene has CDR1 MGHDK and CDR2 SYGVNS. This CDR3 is CASSEGKGNIQYF. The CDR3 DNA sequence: TGTGCCAGCAGTGAAGGCAAGGGGAACATTCAGTACTTC.

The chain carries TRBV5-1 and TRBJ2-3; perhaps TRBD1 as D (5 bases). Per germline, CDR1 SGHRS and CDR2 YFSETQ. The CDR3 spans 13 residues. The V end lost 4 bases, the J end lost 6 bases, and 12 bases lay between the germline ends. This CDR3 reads CASSARQSDTQYF. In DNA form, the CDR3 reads TGCGCCAGCAGCGCCCGACAGTCCGATACGCAGTATTTT.

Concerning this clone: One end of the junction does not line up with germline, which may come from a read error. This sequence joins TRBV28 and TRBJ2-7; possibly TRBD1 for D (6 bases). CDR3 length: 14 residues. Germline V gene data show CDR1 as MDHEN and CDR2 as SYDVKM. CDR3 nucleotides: TGTGCCAGCAGAGGGCAGGGGTCATCCTACGATTGGAACTTC. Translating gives CASRGQGSSYDWNF.